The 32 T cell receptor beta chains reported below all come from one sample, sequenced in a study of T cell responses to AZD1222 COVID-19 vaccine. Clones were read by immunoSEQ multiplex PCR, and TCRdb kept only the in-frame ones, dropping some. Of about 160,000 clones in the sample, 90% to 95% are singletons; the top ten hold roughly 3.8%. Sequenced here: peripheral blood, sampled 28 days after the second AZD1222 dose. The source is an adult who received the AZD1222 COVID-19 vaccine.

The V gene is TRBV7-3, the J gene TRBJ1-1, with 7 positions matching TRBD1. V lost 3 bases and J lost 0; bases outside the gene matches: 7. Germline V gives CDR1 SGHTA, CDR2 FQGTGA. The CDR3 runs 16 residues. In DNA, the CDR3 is TGTGCCAGCAGCTTCCGAGGGGGCAGGTTGAACACTGAAGCTTTCTTT. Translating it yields CASSFRGGRLNTEAFF.

CDR3 amino acids: CAKTSGNENEQFF. DNA of the CDR3: TGTGCCAAGACTAGTGGTAATGAAAATGAGCAGTTCTTC. The V call is TRBV25-1, the J call TRBJ2-1, with a weak D call TRBD2 (6 bases). The germline gives CDR1 MGHDK, CDR2 SYGVNS. This CDR3 spans 13 amino acids. The V and J ends lost 10 bases and 7 bases respectively, with 17 bases between them. The variable domain in full, completed from reference TRBV25-1 and TRBJ2-1, reads EADIYQTPRYLVIGTGKKITLECSQTMGHDKMYWYQQDPGMELHLIHYSYGVNSTEKGDLSSESTVSRIRTEHFPLTLESARPSHTSQYLCAKTSGNENEQFFGPGTRLTVL.

The CDR3 region is CASSLRTGGNYGYTF. CDR3 bases: TGTGCCAGCAGCCTAAGGACAGGAGGGAACTATGGCTACACCTTC. The chain uses TRBV2 and TRBJ1-2, with 7 positions matching TRBD1. The CDR3 sequence is 15 residues long. V shed 6 bases and J 2 bases; nucleotides not matched to a gene: 9. Germline V gene sequence: CDR1 SNHLY, CDR2 FYNNEI.

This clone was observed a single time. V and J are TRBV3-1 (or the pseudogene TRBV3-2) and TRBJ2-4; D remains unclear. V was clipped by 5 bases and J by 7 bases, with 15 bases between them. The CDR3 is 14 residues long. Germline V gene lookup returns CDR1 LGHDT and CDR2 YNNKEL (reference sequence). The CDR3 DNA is TGTGCCAGCAGCGCCTATGGGATAGGGAACATTCAGTACTTC. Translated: CASSAYGIGNIQYF.

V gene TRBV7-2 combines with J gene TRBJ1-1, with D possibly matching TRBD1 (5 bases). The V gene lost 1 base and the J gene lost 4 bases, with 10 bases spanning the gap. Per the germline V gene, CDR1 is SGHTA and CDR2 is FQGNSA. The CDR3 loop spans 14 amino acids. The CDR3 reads CASSLVQGGTEAFF. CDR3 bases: TGTGCCAGCAGCTTAGTCCAGGGCGGCACTGAAGCTTTCTTT.

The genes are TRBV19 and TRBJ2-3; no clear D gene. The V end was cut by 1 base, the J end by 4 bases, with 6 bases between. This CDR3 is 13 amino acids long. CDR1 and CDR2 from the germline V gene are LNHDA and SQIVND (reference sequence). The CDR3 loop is CASSIVGSDTQYF. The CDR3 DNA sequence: TGTGCCAGTAGTATAGTTGGCTCAGATACGCAGTATTTT. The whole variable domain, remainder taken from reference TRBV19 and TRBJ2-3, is DGGITQSPKYLFRKEGQNVTLSCEQNLNHDAMYWYRQDPGQGLRLIYYSQIVNDFQKGDIAEGYSVSREKKESFPLTVTSAQKNPTAFYLCASSIVGSDTQYFGPGTRLTVL.

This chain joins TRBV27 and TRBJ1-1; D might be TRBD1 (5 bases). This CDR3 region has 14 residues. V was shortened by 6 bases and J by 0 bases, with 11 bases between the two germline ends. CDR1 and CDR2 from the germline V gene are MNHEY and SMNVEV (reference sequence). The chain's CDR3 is CASSQGFMNTEAFF. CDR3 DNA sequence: TGTGCCAGCAGCCAGGGCTTTATGAACACTGAAGCTTTCTTT.

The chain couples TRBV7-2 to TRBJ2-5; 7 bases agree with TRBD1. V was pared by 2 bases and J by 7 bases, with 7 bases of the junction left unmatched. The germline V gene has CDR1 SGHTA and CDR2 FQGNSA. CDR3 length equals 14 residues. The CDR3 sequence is CASSLTGAAVTQYF. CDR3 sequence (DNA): TGTGCCAGCAGCTTAACAGGGGCGGCGGTGACCCAGTACTTC.

The CDR3 DNA follows: TGTGCCAGTAGTACGGCTAGGCTAGCGGGAGGATCGTATTCACGTACTGGGGCCAACGTCCTGACTTTC. It codes for CASSTARLAGGSYSRTGANVLTF. V usage is TRBV19 and J usage is TRBJ2-6, with 11 bases that match TRBD2. Trimming cost V 4 bases and J 2 bases; bases outside gene matches: 22. In germline, CDR1 is LNHDA, CDR2 SQIVND (reference sequence). This CDR3 has 23 residues.

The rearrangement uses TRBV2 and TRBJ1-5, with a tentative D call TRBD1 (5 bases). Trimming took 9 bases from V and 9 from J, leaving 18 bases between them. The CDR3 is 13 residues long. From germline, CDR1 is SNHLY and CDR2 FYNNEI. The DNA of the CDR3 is TGTGCCAGTGACCAGGGTGGGGATCGGCCCCAGCATTTT. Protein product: CASDQGGDRPQHF.

The CDR3 DNA reads as TGTGCCAGCAGCTTCACTGATTATGGCTACACCTTC. Translating gives CASSFTDYGYTF. The chain joins TRBV7-2 to TRBJ1-2; D is unclear. Trimming cost V 3 bases and J 5 bases, with 7 bases left between them. The germline CDR1 and CDR2 sequences are SGHTA and FQGNSA. The length of the CDR3 is 12 residues.

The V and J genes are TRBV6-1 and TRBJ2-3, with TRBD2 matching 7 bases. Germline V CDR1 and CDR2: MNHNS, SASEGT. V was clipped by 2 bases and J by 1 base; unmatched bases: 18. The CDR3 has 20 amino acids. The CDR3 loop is CASSEPLAGVFLKGTDTQYF. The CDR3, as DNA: TGTGCCAGCAGTGAACCGTTGGCGGGAGTGTTTTTAAAAGGCACAGATACGCAGTATTTT.

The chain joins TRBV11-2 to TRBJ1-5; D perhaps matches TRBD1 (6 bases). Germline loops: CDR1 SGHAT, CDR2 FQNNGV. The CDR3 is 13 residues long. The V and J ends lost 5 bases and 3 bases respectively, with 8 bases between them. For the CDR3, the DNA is TGTGCCAGCAGCCCAGGGGTCAATCAGCCCCAGCATTTT. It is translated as CASSPGVNQPQHF.

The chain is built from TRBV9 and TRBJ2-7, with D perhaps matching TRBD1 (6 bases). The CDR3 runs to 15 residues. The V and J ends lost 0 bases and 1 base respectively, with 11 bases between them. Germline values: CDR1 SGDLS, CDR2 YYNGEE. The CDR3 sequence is CASSVGRGWSYEQYF. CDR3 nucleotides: TGTGCCAGCAGCGTAGGAAGGGGGTGGTCCTACGAGCAGTACTTC.

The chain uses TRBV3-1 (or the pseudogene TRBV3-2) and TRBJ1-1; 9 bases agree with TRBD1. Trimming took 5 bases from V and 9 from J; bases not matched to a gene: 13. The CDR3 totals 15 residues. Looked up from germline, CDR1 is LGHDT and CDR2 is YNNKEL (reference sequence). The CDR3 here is CASSGRQGGNVKAFF. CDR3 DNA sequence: TGTGCCAGCAGCGGTAGACAGGGGGGGAACGTTAAAGCTTTCTTT.

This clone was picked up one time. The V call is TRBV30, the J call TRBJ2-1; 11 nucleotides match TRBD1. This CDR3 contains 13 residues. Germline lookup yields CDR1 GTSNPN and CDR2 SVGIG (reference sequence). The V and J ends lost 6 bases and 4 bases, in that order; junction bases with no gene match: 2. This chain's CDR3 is CACGTGGYNEQFF. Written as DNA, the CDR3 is TGTGCCTGCGGGACAGGGGGGTACAATGAGCAGTTCTTC.

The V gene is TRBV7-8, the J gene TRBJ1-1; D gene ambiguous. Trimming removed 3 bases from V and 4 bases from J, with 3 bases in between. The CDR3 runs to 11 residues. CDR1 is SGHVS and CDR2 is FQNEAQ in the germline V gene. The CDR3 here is CASSLFTEAFF. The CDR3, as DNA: TGTGCCAGCAGCTTGTTCACTGAAGCTTTCTTT.

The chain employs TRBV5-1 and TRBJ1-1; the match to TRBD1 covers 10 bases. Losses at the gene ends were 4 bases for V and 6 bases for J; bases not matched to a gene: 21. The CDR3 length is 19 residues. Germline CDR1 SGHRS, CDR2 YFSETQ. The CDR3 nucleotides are TGCGCCAGCAGCCGAACCCACCGACAGGGGGCGTCCCTTACTCCTGAAGCTTTCTTT. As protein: CASSRTHRQGASLTPEAFF.

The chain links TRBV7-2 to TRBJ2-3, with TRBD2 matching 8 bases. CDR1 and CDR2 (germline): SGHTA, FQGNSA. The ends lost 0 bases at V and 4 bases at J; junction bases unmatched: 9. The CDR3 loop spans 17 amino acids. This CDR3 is CASSLAAGRGAPDTQYF. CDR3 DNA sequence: TGTGCCAGCAGCTTAGCGGCGGGGCGGGGGGCCCCAGATACGCAGTATTTT.

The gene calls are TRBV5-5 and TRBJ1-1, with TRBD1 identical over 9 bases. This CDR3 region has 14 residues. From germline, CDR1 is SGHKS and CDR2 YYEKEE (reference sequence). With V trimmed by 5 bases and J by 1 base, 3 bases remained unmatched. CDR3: CASRGGQGNTEAFF. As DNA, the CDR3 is TGTGCCAGCAGGGGGGGACAGGGGAACACTGAAGCTTTCTTT.

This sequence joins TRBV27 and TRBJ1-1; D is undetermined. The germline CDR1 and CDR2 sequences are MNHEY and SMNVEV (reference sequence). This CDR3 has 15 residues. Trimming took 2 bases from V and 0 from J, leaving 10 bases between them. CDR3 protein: CASSLGLGMNTEAFF. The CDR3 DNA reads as TGTGCCAGCAGTTTAGGTCTGGGTATGAACACTGAAGCTTTCTTT.

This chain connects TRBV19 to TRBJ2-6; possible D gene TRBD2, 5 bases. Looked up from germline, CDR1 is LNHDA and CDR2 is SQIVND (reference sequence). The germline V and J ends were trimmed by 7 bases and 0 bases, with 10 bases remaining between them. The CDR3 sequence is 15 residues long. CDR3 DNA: TGTGCCAGTACCAAACGGGACTCTGGGGCCAACGTCCTGACTTTC. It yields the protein CASTKRDSGANVLTF.

The CDR3 bases are TGCGCCAGCAGCCAAGAATGGGCGGGGGTCACAGATACGCAGTATTTT. The encoded protein is CASSQEWAGVTDTQYF. The rearrangement joins TRBV4-1 to TRBJ2-3; 7 nucleotides agree with TRBD2. Germline lookup yields CDR1 MGHRA and CDR2 YSYEKL. The CDR3 runs to 16 residues. The V segment lost 0 bases and the J segment 2 bases; nucleotides outside the gene matches: 5.

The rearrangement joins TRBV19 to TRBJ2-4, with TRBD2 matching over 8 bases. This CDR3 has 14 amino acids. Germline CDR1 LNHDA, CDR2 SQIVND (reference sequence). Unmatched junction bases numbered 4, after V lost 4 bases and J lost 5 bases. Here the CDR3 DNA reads TGTGCCAGTAGTAGCCCGGGACTAGAAAACATTCAGTACTTC. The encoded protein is CASSSPGLENIQYF.

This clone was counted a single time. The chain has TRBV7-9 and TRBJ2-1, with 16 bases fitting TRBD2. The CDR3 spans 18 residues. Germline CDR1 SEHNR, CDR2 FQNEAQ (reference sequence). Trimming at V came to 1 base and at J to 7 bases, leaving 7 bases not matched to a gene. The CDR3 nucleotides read TGTGCCAGCAGCTTAGTCGGGACTAGCGGGAGGGCCCGGAATGAGCAGTTCTTC. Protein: CASSLVGTSGRARNEQFF.

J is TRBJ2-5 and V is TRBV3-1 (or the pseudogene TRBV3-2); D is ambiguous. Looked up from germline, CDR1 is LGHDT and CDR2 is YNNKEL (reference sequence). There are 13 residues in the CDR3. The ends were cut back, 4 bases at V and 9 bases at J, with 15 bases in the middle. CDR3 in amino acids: CASSLGSPRPQYF. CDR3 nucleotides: TGTGCCAGCAGCCTCGGATCTCCGCGGCCCCAGTACTTC.

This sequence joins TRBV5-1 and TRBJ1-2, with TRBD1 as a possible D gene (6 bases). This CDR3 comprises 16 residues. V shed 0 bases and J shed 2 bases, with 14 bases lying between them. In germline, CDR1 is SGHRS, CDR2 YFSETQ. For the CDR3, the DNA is TGCGCCAGCAGCTTGGCCTCGGCAGGGGAGAACTATGGCTACACCTTC. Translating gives CASSLASAGENYGYTF.

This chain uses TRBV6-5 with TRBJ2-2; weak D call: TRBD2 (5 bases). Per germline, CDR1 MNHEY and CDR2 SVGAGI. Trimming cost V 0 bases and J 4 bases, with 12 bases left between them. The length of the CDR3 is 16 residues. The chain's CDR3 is CASSYSVGRVTGELFF. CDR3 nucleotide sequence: TGTGCCAGCAGTTACTCCGTAGGGCGGGTCACCGGGGAGCTGTTTTTT.

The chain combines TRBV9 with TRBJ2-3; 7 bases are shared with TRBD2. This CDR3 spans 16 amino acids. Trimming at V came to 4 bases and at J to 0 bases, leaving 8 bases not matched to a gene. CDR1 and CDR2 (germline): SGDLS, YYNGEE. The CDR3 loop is CASSPRGAGSTDTQYF. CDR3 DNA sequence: TGTGCCAGCAGCCCCCGCGGAGCGGGAAGCACAGATACGCAGTATTTT.

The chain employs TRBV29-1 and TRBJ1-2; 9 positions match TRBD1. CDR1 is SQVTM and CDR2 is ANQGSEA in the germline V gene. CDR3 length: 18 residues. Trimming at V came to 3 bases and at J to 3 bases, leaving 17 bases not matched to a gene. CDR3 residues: CSVDRRGTGIGVDYGYTF. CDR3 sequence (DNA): TGCAGCGTTGACAGGCGGGGGACAGGGATAGGAGTAGACTATGGCTACACCTTC.

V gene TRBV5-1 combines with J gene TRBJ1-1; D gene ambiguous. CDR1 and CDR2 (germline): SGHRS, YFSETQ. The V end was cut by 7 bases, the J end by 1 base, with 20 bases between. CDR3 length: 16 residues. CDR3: CASGPPRGEQNTEAFF. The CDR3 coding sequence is TGCGCCAGCGGACCCCCCCGCGGGGAACAGAACACTGAAGCTTTCTTT.

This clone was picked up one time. The CDR3, as DNA: TGCGCCAGCAGCTTTCGGGAGGGGGCTAACTATGGCTACACCTTC. This translates into CASSFREGANYGYTF. The chain has TRBV5-1 and TRBJ1-2; D perhaps matches TRBD1 (6 bases). The CDR3 consists of 15 residues. The V and J ends lost 2 bases and 0 bases respectively, with 11 bases between them. Germline-derived CDR1 and CDR2 are SGHRS and YFSETQ.